Presented here are 27 T cell receptor beta chains from one specimen sequenced in a study of blood T cell repertoires in COVID-19. Generated by immunoSEQ multiplex PCR, the TCRdb table keeps only in-frame clones and is missing some. The table records some 160,000 clones, about 77% of them present only once. The specimen was peripheral blood. These receptors were taken from a man in his 60s with acute or convalescent COVID-19.

This chain uses TRBV14 with TRBJ2-5; TRBD1 matches at 7 bases. The CDR3 has 16 amino acids. Germline V gene lookup returns CDR1 SGHDN and CDR2 FVKESK. Trimming took 0 bases from V and 5 from J; bases not matched to a gene: 9. CDR3 loop: CASSQEQTGKRETQYF. CDR3 nucleotides: TGTGCCAGCAGCCAAGAACAGACAGGGAAACGTGAGACCCAGTACTTC.

This clone was observed once. V usage is TRBV19 and J usage is TRBJ2-3; no definite D call. In germline, CDR1 is LNHDA, CDR2 SQIVND (reference sequence). CDR3 length: 14 residues. V lost 3 bases and J 0 bases, leaving 7 bases between the germline ends. The DNA for the CDR3 is TGTGCCAGTAGTATTGTGGCTAGCACAGATACGCAGTATTTT. Translation: CASSIVASTDTQYF.

This chain links TRBV7-9 with TRBJ2-4; TRBD2 agrees at 10 bases. The CDR3 extends over 13 amino acids. Germline values: CDR1 SEHNR, CDR2 FQNEAQ (reference sequence). V shed 5 bases and J 7 bases; nucleotides not matched to a gene: 2. In nucleotides, the CDR3 is TGTGCCAGCAGCGTTAGCGGGAGGAACATTCAGTACTTC. This codes for CASSVSGRNIQYF. The variable domain in full, completed from reference TRBV7-9 and TRBJ2-4, reads DTGVSQNPRHKITKRGQNVTFRCDPISEHNRLYWYRQTLGQGPEFLTYFQNEAQLEKSRLLSDRFSAERPKGSFSTLEIQRTEQGDSAMYLCASSVSGRNIQYFGAGTRLSVL.

The rearrangement uses TRBV7-2 and TRBJ1-5; 10 bases map to TRBD1. V trimming: 5 bases; J trimming: 7 bases; junction bases outside the gene matches: 8. The CDR3 is made up of 15 amino acids. Germline loops: CDR1 SGHTA, CDR2 FQGNSA. The CDR3 DNA follows: TGTGCCAGCAGCCTAACCCGGGACAGGGGACAGCCCCAGCATTTT. The encoded protein is CASSLTRDRGQPQHF.

The rearrangement joins TRBV7-2 to TRBJ2-1; D possibly corresponds to TRBD2 (6 bases). Between the trimmed V and J ends, which lost 1 base and 5 bases, there was a span of 12 bases. The CDR3 length is 15 residues. The germline V gene has CDR1 SGHTA and CDR2 FQGNSA. The CDR3 protein is CASSLDRGLHNEQFF. CDR3 DNA: TGTGCCAGCAGCTTAGACCGGGGACTCCACAATGAGCAGTTCTTC.

This chain joins TRBV4-1 and TRBJ1-2, with TRBD1 identical over 8 bases. This CDR3 spans 16 amino acids. Germline loops: CDR1 MGHRA, CDR2 YSYEKL. V was clipped by 3 bases and J by 6 bases; unmatched bases: 12. CDR3 DNA: TGCGCCAGCAGCCACCCCTCCGGGACAGGTCGTAATGGCTACACCTTC. Protein product: CASSHPSGTGRNGYTF.

The table lists this clone with a few counts. The rearrangement uses TRBV5-1 and TRBJ2-2, with TRBD1 as a possible D gene (6 bases). The CDR3 sequence is 14 residues long. Germline lookup yields CDR1 SGHRS and CDR2 YFSETQ. V was trimmed by 4 bases and J by 4 bases, leaving 11 bases between them. The CDR3 region has the DNA TGCGCCAGCAGCGCTGGACAGTCCACCGGGGAGCTGTTTTTT. Protein product: CASSAGQSTGELFF.

A few counts support this clone. This chain links TRBV3-1 (or the pseudogene TRBV3-2) with TRBJ1-6; D not certain. Trimming removed 7 bases from V and 9 bases from J, with 13 bases in between. The CDR3 has 13 amino acids. The germline gives CDR1 LGHDT, CDR2 YNNKEL (reference sequence). The CDR3 DNA is TGTGCCAGCAACAATCTTGTTGGTTCACCCCTCCACTTT. Its protein product is CASNNLVGSPLHF.

This rearrangement joins TRBV2 to TRBJ1-2; no reliable D call. V was pared by 4 bases and J by 0 bases, with 9 bases between. CDR1 and CDR2 (germline): SNHLY, FYNNEI. This CDR3 is 14 amino acids long. This CDR3 is CASSVRQANYGYTF. CDR3 bases: TGTGCCAGCAGTGTACGGCAGGCTAACTATGGCTACACCTTC.

V usage is TRBV6-6 and J usage is TRBJ2-3; 12 positions match TRBD2. Trimming at V came to 6 bases and at J to 0 bases, leaving 19 bases not matched to a gene. Germline V gene lookup returns CDR1 MNHNY and CDR2 SVGAGI (reference sequence). The CDR3 spans 21 residues. CDR3 DNA: TGTGCCAGCAGCCGAGGCGGGGCTAGCGGGAGGGCCGGGGGGAGCACAGATACGCAGTATTTT. Translated: CASSRGGASGRAGGSTDTQYF.

The rearrangement links TRBV19 to TRBJ1-2; D gene ambiguous. Germline V lookup: CDR1 LNHDA, CDR2 SQIVND (reference sequence). The CDR3 has 13 residues. The V end was cut by 7 bases, the J end by 2 bases, with 11 bases between. The CDR3 DNA is TGTGCCAGTACCTCAACACAGAACTATGGCTACACCTTC. It encodes CASTSTQNYGYTF.

V usage is TRBV5-5 and J usage is TRBJ1-4; D ambiguous. The CDR3 is made up of 15 amino acids. CDR1 is SGHKS and CDR2 is YYEKEE in the germline V gene (reference sequence). The V gene lost 2 bases and the J gene lost 8 bases, with 16 bases spanning the gap. The DNA of the CDR3 is TGTGCCAGCAGCTTATTAGGAGGCCCTGAGGAAAAACTGTTTTTT. This sequence encodes CASSLLGGPEEKLFF.

The rearrangement uses TRBV29-1 and TRBJ2-3; 7 nucleotides align to TRBD1. CDR1 and CDR2 from the germline V gene are SQVTM and ANQGSEA. V shed 6 bases, J shed 2 bases, and the junction held 5 bases outside the gene matches. The length of the CDR3 is 13 residues. CDR3: CSVGTVITDTQYF. The CDR3 coding sequence is TGCAGCGTGGGGACAGTGATCACAGATACGCAGTATTTT.

The chain joins TRBV24-1 to TRBJ1-1; D gene uncertain. This CDR3 contains 15 residues. V gave up 4 bases and J gave up 0 bases, with 11 bases separating them. Germline V gives CDR1 KGHDR, CDR2 SFDVKD. For the CDR3, the DNA is TGTGCCACCAGTGACCTACCGTCTATGAACACTGAAGCTTTCTTT. Residues: CATSDLPSMNTEAFF.

J is TRBJ1-6 and V is TRBV7-9; 10 bases match TRBD1. The CDR3 runs 16 residues. Losses at the gene ends were 5 bases for V and 7 bases for J; bases not matched to a gene: 8. Germline assignment: CDR1 SEHNR and CDR2 FQNEAQ (reference sequence). CDR3 nucleotide sequence: TGTGCCAGCAGCCCTAGGACAGGGGGTTTGAATTCACCCCTCCACTTT. As protein: CASSPRTGGLNSPLHF.

Only a few counts were recorded for this clone. Here the CDR3 reads CASSTTSYNEQFF. For the CDR3, the DNA is TGTGCCAGCAGTACGACTAGCTACAATGAGCAGTTCTTC. The chain carries TRBV6-2 or TRBV6-3 and TRBJ2-1; TRBD2 is a possible D gene (6 bases). Looked up from germline, CDR1 is MNHEY and CDR2 is SVGEGT. This CDR3 comprises 13 residues. V was shortened by 5 bases and J by 3 bases, with 8 bases between the two germline ends.

This clone was found a few times. The rearrangement uses TRBV30 and TRBJ1-6; D gene uncertain. The CDR3 consists of 13 residues. CDR1 and CDR2 from the germline V gene are GTSNPN and SVGIG (reference sequence). Trimming took 0 bases from V and 10 from J, leaving 10 bases between them. The CDR3 spells CAWSVEAVSPLHF. CDR3 DNA sequence: TGTGCCTGGAGTGTGGAGGCAGTCTCACCCCTCCACTTT.

V and J are TRBV5-1 and TRBJ2-7; TRBD2 agrees at 7 bases. This CDR3 is 18 amino acids long. CDR1 is SGHRS, CDR2 YFSETQ, per germline. V lost 5 bases, J lost 2 bases, and 19 bases stayed unmatched. CDR3 in amino acids: CASSFWSGSAGVTYEQYF. CDR3 nucleotides: TGCGCCAGCAGTTTTTGGTCGGGGAGCGCGGGAGTTACCTACGAGCAGTACTTC.

This clone was picked up a small number of times. The chain is built from TRBV10-3 and TRBJ2-3, with D perhaps matching TRBD2 (6 bases). Germline lookup yields CDR1 ENHRY and CDR2 SYGVKD. Trimming took off 5 bases at V and 5 bases at J, with 14 bases between the two ends. This CDR3 has 14 residues. The CDR3 bases are TGTGCCATCAGTCGAGGGCGGGAAAGAGATACGCAGTATTTT. This encodes CAISRGRERDTQYF.

This clone occurred a few times. This chain links TRBV5-6 with TRBJ1-6, with D possibly matching TRBD1 (6 bases). This CDR3 is 15 amino acids long. Trimming took off 4 bases at V and 10 bases at J, with 18 bases between the two ends. Per the germline V gene, CDR1 is SGHDT and CDR2 is YYEEEE. CDR3 amino acids: CASSTKSGVGSPLHF. CDR3 DNA sequence: TGTGCCAGCAGCACCAAATCAGGGGTAGGGTCACCCCTCCACTTT.

This chain links TRBV5-1 with TRBJ2-7; TRBD1 matches 9 bases. Germline trimming cut 3 bases from V and 7 bases from J; bases unmatched to any gene: 8. The CDR3 spans 14 residues. Germline V gene data show CDR1 as SGHRS and CDR2 as YFSETQ. The CDR3 sequence: CASSSPQGAEEQYF. Written as DNA, the CDR3 is TGCGCCAGCAGCTCCCCACAGGGGGCGGAGGAGCAGTACTTC.

This clone was observed a handful of times. The rearrangement links TRBV5-1 to TRBJ2-1, with TRBD2 matching 10 bases. This CDR3 is built from 19 residues. V shed 1 base and J 0 bases; nucleotides not matched to a gene: 10. Germline V gene sequence: CDR1 SGHRS, CDR2 YFSETQ. In nucleotides, the CDR3 is TGCGCCAGCAGCTTGCAGGTAGCGGGAGGTTACCTCTCCTACAATGAGCAGTTCTTC. Protein sequence: CASSLQVAGGYLSYNEQFF.

This rearrangement joins TRBV30 to TRBJ1-2; D possibly corresponds to TRBD1 (5 bases). The germline CDR1 and CDR2 sequences are GTSNPN and SVGIG (reference sequence). The V end lost 4 bases, the J end lost 4 bases, and 22 bases lay between the germline ends. CDR3 length equals 16 residues. CDR3 amino acids: CAWTEPRGRGGYGYTF. The CDR3 nucleotides read TGTGCCTGGACCGAACCAAGGGGTAGGGGTGGCTATGGCTACACCTTC.

The chain recombines TRBV21-1 with TRBJ2-1; the table assigns TRBD2, which was not confirmed against the DNA. TRBV21-1 is described as a pseudogene. The CDR3 runs to 18 residues. CDR3 nucleotide sequence: TGTGCCAGCAGCAAAGCGCAGGAGGCTAGCGGGATACGCGATGAGCAGTTCTTC. It yields the protein CASSKAQEASGIRDEQFF.

The CDR3: CASRFGTAGTDTQYF. Written as DNA, the CDR3 is TGTGCCAGTAGATTCGGGACAGCGGGCACAGATACGCAGTATTTT. The chain combines TRBV19 with TRBJ2-3; 7 bases line up with TRBD1. V dropped 6 bases and J dropped 1; count of bases not matched to a gene: 7. The germline V gene encodes CDR1 LNHDA and CDR2 SQIVND (reference sequence). The length of the CDR3 is 15 residues.

The chain recombines TRBV27 with TRBJ2-5, with 7 bases lining up with TRBD2. The CDR3 runs 16 residues. V shed 5 bases, J shed 0 bases, and the junction held 9 bases outside the gene matches. Germline loops: CDR1 MNHEY, CDR2 SMNVEV (reference sequence). The CDR3 reads CASSPDLGLDQETQYF. In DNA, the CDR3 is TGTGCCAGCAGTCCCGACCTTGGACTAGACCAAGAGACCCAGTACTTC.

The chain joins TRBV27 to TRBJ1-2; D is unresolved. The CDR3 sequence is 13 residues long. The V end lost 3 bases, the J end lost 7 bases, and 12 bases lay between the germline ends. In germline, CDR1 is MNHEY, CDR2 SMNVEV (reference sequence). The DNA for the CDR3 is TGTGCCAGCAGTTTGAGCAACAGAATTGGCTACACCTTC. Its protein is CASSLSNRIGYTF.